This entry lists 32 T cell receptor beta chains sequenced from one sample in a study of blood T cell repertoires in COVID-19. Sequenced by immunoSEQ multiplex PCR; TCRdb stores in-frame clones only, minus some. Of 200,000 to 300,000 clones listed, almost 85% are singletons. The sample taken for sequencing was peripheral blood. The receptors here all came from an elderly woman with acute or convalescent COVID-19.

This chain uses TRBV12-2 with TRBJ1-5; the table's D call of TRBD1 was not tested on the DNA. TRBV12-2 is designated a pseudogene. The CDR3 sequence is 17 residues long. The CDR3 nucleotides read TGTGCAAGTCGCTTGGGGCAGGGCCCTTATAGCAATCAGCCCCAGCATTTT. The encoded protein is CASRLGQGPYSNQPQHF.

This clone was detected a few times. Other DNA sequences in this specimen translate into the identical CDR3. This rearrangement joins TRBV2 to TRBJ1-4; 7 nucleotides line up with TRBD1. The CDR3 has 14 residues. With 6 bases clipped from V and 5 bases from J, the junction kept 6 bases outside the gene matches. Germline-derived CDR1 and CDR2 are SNHLY and FYNNEI. DNA for the CDR3: TGTGCCAGCAGGACCGGGACAGTAAATGAAAAACTGTTTTTT. Translating it yields CASRTGTVNEKLFF.

The J gene is TRBJ1-5, the V gene TRBV19, with D hard to call. This CDR3 region has 13 residues. V lost 3 bases and J lost 6, with 9 bases in between. Germline V gives CDR1 LNHDA, CDR2 SQIVND (reference sequence). CDR3 sequence reads: CASSMQAGQPQHF. CDR3 DNA sequence: TGTGCCAGTAGTATGCAGGCCGGTCAGCCCCAGCATTTT.

This chain joins TRBV19 and TRBJ2-1, with 13 bases that match TRBD2. V shed 5 bases, J shed 9 bases, and the junction held 10 bases outside the gene matches. Germline CDR1 LNHDA, CDR2 SQIVND (reference sequence). The CDR3 contains 16 residues. For the CDR3, the DNA is TGTGCCAGTAGTCGACTAGCGGGGGGCCCTACGCCTGAGCAGTTCTTC. Encoded protein: CASSRLAGGPTPEQFF. The whole variable domain, filled in from reference TRBV19 and TRBJ2-1, reads DGGITQSPKYLFRKEGQNVTLSCEQNLNHDAMYWYRQDPGQGLRLIYYSQIVNDFQKGDIAEGYSVSREKKESFPLTVTSAQKNPTAFYLCASSRLAGGPTPEQFFGPGTRLTVL.

This sequence joins TRBV5-6 and TRBJ1-5; TRBD1 aligns across 8 bases. Germline V CDR1 and CDR2: SGHDT, YYEEEE. CDR3 length: 15 residues. Trimming at V came to 4 bases and at J to 3 bases, leaving 6 bases not matched to a gene. This CDR3 is CASSAGQGFNQPQHF. CDR3 in DNA: TGTGCCAGCAGCGCCGGACAGGGCTTCAATCAGCCCCAGCATTTT.

V gene TRBV18 combines with J gene TRBJ1-3, with 9 bases that match TRBD1. V dropped 3 bases and J dropped 0; count of bases not matched to a gene: 3. Germline assignment: CDR1 KGHSH and CDR2 LQKENI. The CDR3 covers 16 residues. The CDR3 nucleotides are TGTGCCAGCTCACCTGGGACAGGGACCTCTGGAAACACCATATATTTT. Protein sequence: CASSPGTGTSGNTIYF.

The CDR3 loop is CASSKFSQGIDEQFF. CDR3 in DNA: TGTGCCAGCTCAAAATTCTCACAGGGAATCGATGAGCAGTTCTTC. The chain combines TRBV18 with TRBJ2-1; a possible D gene is TRBD1 (6 bases). The CDR3 length is 15 residues. V was shortened by 5 bases and J by 8 bases, with 19 bases between the two germline ends. Germline CDR1 reads KGHSH; CDR2 reads LQKENI.

The rearrangement joins TRBV5-5 to TRBJ1-2; D is ambiguous. V lost 0 bases and J lost 6, with 9 bases in between. Germline V gene lookup returns CDR1 SGHKS and CDR2 YYEKEE (reference sequence). The CDR3 is 13 residues long. The CDR3 nucleotides are TGTGCCAGCAGCTTGGGAGGGATTGATGGCTACACCTTC. Translating it yields CASSLGGIDGYTF.

The chain has TRBV5-4 and TRBJ1-1; weak D call: TRBD1 (5 bases). V was clipped by 1 base and J by 1 base, with 11 bases between them. Germline V CDR1 and CDR2: SGHNT, YYREEE (reference sequence). The CDR3 is made up of 15 amino acids. This CDR3 is CASSLIWGQNTEAFF. In nucleotides, the CDR3 is TGTGCCAGCAGCTTGATTTGGGGCCAGAACACTGAAGCTTTCTTT.

This sequence joins TRBV25-1 and TRBJ1-2; D might be TRBD1 (5 bases). Germline CDR1 MGHDK, CDR2 SYGVNS. Trimming removed 4 bases at V and 6 bases at J, with 18 bases between. The CDR3 is 15 residues long. The CDR3 sequence is CASSGTGTQAHGYTF. As DNA, the CDR3 is TGTGCCAGCAGTGGAACCGGGACTCAAGCCCATGGCTACACCTTC.

This chain links TRBV6-2 or TRBV6-3 with TRBJ1-2; D might be TRBD1 (6 bases). This CDR3 spans 15 amino acids. Germline V CDR1 and CDR2: MNHEY, SVGEGT. V lost 5 bases and J 7 bases, leaving 20 bases between the germline ends. CDR3 nucleotide sequence: TGTGCCAGCAGTAACGACGGTACAGGGACCGGTGGCTACACCTTC. Its protein is CASSNDGTGTGGYTF.

The chain has TRBV6-2 or TRBV6-3 and TRBJ2-7; tentative D call: TRBD1 (5 bases). The germline V and J ends were trimmed by 0 bases and 5 bases, with 14 bases remaining between them. From germline, CDR1 is MNHEY and CDR2 SVGEGT. There are 15 residues in the CDR3. For the CDR3, the DNA is TGTGCCAGCAGTTACTCGAATTACAGGCAAAACGAGCAGTACTTC. As protein: CASSYSNYRQNEQYF.

V and J are TRBV11-1 and TRBJ1-2; D gene ambiguous. Germline V lookup: CDR1 SGHAT, CDR2 FQDESV (reference sequence). The length of the CDR3 is 13 residues. Trimming took 5 bases from V and 0 from J, leaving 7 bases between them. The CDR3 reads CASSRGTNYGYTF. The CDR3, as DNA: TGTGCCAGCAGCCGAGGGACTAACTATGGCTACACCTTC.

The chain links TRBV29-1 to TRBJ1-1; TRBD1 aligns across 7 bases. The ends lost 2 bases at V and 1 base at J; junction bases unmatched: 7. This CDR3 spans 15 amino acids. The germline V gene encodes CDR1 SQVTM and CDR2 ANQGSEA. The CDR3 bases are TGCAGCGTTGAATCCAGACAGGGTAGGAACACTGAAGCTTTCTTT. Translating gives CSVESRQGRNTEAFF.

This chain connects TRBV28 to TRBJ2-1; TRBD2 matches 11 bases. The CDR3 is made up of 17 amino acids. The germline V gene encodes CDR1 MDHEN and CDR2 SYDVKM. J gave up 6 bases and V 3 bases, and 10 bases lay outside the gene matches. The CDR3 region has the DNA TGTGCCAGCAGTTTTAGAACTAGCGGGAGTCGGCGCAATGAGCAGTTCTTC. Protein sequence: CASSFRTSGSRRNEQFF.

This clone was counted once. The genes are TRBV15 and TRBJ2-2; perhaps TRBD1 as D (6 bases). V shed 8 bases and J shed 2 bases, with 15 bases lying between them. CDR1 LNHNV and CDR2 YYDKDF come from the germline V gene (reference sequence). This CDR3 contains 15 residues. The CDR3 sequence: CATARGTTNTGELFF. DNA of the CDR3: TGTGCCACCGCTAGGGGGACAACTAACACCGGGGAGCTGTTTTTT.

This chain connects TRBV3-1 (or the pseudogene TRBV3-2) to TRBJ1-2; TRBD1 matches 9 bases. Germline V gene data show CDR1 as LGHDT and CDR2 as YNNKEL (reference sequence). Trimming cost V 7 bases and J 5 bases; bases outside gene matches: 5. CDR3 length: 13 amino acids. CDR3 amino acids: CASTKGQGYGYTF. The CDR3 nucleotides read TGTGCCAGCACCAAAGGACAGGGGTATGGCTACACCTTC.

The J gene is TRBJ1-2, the V gene TRBV4-3; 7 bases fit TRBD1. The CDR3 has 18 residues. From germline, CDR1 is LGHNA and CDR2 YSLEER. After removal of 0 bases from V and 4 bases from J, the junction contained 14 bases not matched to a gene. The DNA for the CDR3 is TGCGCCAGCAGCCAAGATGTCGGGACAGAGGCCCTGGGCTATGGCTACACCTTC. Its protein product is CASSQDVGTEALGYGYTF.

J is TRBJ1-3 and V is TRBV6-5; tentatively, D is TRBD1 (6 bases). The CDR3 consists of 15 residues. CDR1 and CDR2 (germline): MNHEY, SVGAGI. The V gene lost 6 bases and the J gene lost 0 bases, with 12 bases spanning the gap. The CDR3 here is CASSLDRFSGNTIYF. The CDR3, as DNA: TGTGCCAGCAGCCTCGACAGGTTCTCTGGAAACACCATATATTTT.

This chain joins TRBV5-1 and TRBJ2-7; TRBD2 matches at 14 bases. The CDR3 is made up of 14 amino acids. CDR1 is SGHRS and CDR2 is YFSETQ in the germline V gene. The J segment lost 6 bases and the V segment lost 3 bases, leaving 2 bases of the junction unmatched. The CDR3 nucleotides are TGCGCCAGCAGCTGGGGACTAGCGGGGGTCGAGCAGTACTTC. It codes for CASSWGLAGVEQYF.

The V call is TRBV27, the J call TRBJ2-1; TRBD2 agrees at 7 bases. The CDR3 spans 15 residues. The ends lost 3 bases at V and 5 bases at J; junction bases unmatched: 7. Germline V gene data show CDR1 as MNHEY and CDR2 as SMNVEV (reference sequence). CDR3 nucleotide sequence: TGTGCCAGCAGTTTTGAGTCGGGGGGAAACAATGAGCAGTTCTTC. Its translation is CASSFESGGNNEQFF.

The chain recombines TRBV9 with TRBJ2-1, with 7 bases fitting TRBD1. This CDR3 is 15 amino acids long. V gave up 0 bases and J gave up 8 bases; unmatched junction bases: 8. CDR1 is SGDLS, CDR2 YYNGEE, per germline. The CDR3 protein is CASSVGTGGWYEQFF. The CDR3 nucleotides read TGTGCCAGCAGCGTAGGGACAGGTGGCTGGTATGAGCAGTTCTTC.

The chain is built from TRBV5-4 and TRBJ2-7; TRBD1 matches 8 bases. This CDR3 contains 14 residues. With 2 bases clipped from V and 6 bases from J, the junction kept 7 bases outside the gene matches. Germline CDR1 reads SGHNT; CDR2 reads YYREEE (reference sequence). DNA for the CDR3: TGTGCCAGCAGCTTCCCCAGGGGGCTCGGCGAGCAGTACTTC. It translates to CASSFPRGLGEQYF.

The V and J genes are TRBV11-3 and TRBJ2-2; a possible D gene is TRBD2 (5 bases). Germline CDR1 SGHNT, CDR2 YENEEA. The V and J ends lost 2 bases and 8 bases respectively, with 9 bases between them. This CDR3 has 13 residues. The CDR3 DNA follows: TGTGCCAGCAGCTTACGGGGATTGGGGGAGCTGTTTTTT. Its protein product is CASSLRGLGELFF. The complete variable domain, with remaining parts taken from reference TRBV11-3 and TRBJ2-2, reads EAGVVQSPRYKIIEKKQPVAFWCNPISGHNTLYWYLQNLGQGPELLIRYENEEAVDDSQLPKDRFSAERLKGVDSTLKIQPAELGDSAVYLCASSLRGLGELFFGEGSRLTVL.

The chain joins TRBV5-1 to TRBJ2-3; 10 bases are shared with TRBD2. Germline V gene data show CDR1 as SGHRS and CDR2 as YFSETQ. The CDR3 covers 17 residues. Trimming removed 1 base from V and 2 bases from J; junction bases left unmatched: 7. CDR3 sequence: CASSLRTSGGSTDTQYF. CDR3 DNA: TGCGCCAGCAGCTTGAGGACTAGCGGAGGATCCACAGATACGCAGTATTTT.

The chain links TRBV10-3 to TRBJ2-3; D is perhaps TRBD2 (6 bases). V dropped 0 bases and J dropped 1 base, with 11 bases sitting between them. There are 16 residues in the CDR3. Germline V CDR1 and CDR2: ENHRY, SYGVKD. The CDR3 sequence is CAISESTGRGTDTQYF. The CDR3, as DNA: TGTGCCATCAGTGAGTCGACCGGGAGAGGCACAGATACGCAGTATTTT.

J is TRBJ2-1 and V is TRBV10-2; 8 positions match TRBD1. Germline V lookup: CDR1 WSHSY, CDR2 SAAADI. The junction had 16 bases not matched to a gene; V was cut back by 8 bases and J by 7 bases. The length of the CDR3 is 16 residues. CDR3 bases: TGCGCCAGCTGTAAGCCCCTGGACAGGGAGAAGAATGAGCAGTTCTTC. This gives the protein CASCKPLDREKNEQFF.

This chain connects TRBV5-1 to TRBJ1-6, with 9 bases that match TRBD1. This CDR3 is built from 15 residues. Germline V gives CDR1 SGHRS, CDR2 YFSETQ. After removal of 4 bases from V and 10 bases from J, the junction contained 9 bases not matched to a gene. CDR3 in DNA: TGCGCCAGCAGCCCCCGGGACAGGGATAGCTCACCCCTCCACTTT. It codes for CASSPRDRDSSPLHF.

On this clone itself: Other DNA sequences from this sample encode an identical CDR3 as well. This chain links TRBV5-1 with TRBJ1-1; D is perhaps TRBD1 (5 bases). The germline V gene has CDR1 SGHRS and CDR2 YFSETQ. Trimming cost V 3 bases and J 2 bases, with 11 bases left between them. The CDR3 is 14 residues long. The CDR3 coding sequence is TGCGCCAGCAGCTCCCAGGGAGGAAACACTGAAGCTTTCTTT. Amino acid sequence: CASSSQGGNTEAFF.

This chain links TRBV2 with TRBJ2-7, with TRBD2 matching 7 bases. Trimming removed 0 bases from V and 1 base from J; junction bases left unmatched: 3. The CDR3 is 15 residues long. Per germline, CDR1 SNHLY and CDR2 FYNNEI. The CDR3 spells CASSEAGLGSYEQYF. The CDR3 coding sequence is TGTGCCAGCAGTGAAGCCGGACTAGGTTCCTACGAGCAGTACTTC.

The chain recombines TRBV5-4 with TRBJ1-2; 10 nucleotides agree with TRBD1. CDR1 is SGHNT, CDR2 YYREEE, per germline (reference sequence). This CDR3 region has 15 residues. Trimming removed 3 bases from V and 3 bases from J; junction bases left unmatched: 5. For the CDR3, the DNA is TGTGCCAGCAGCTCGCTGGACAGGGGGGACTATGGCTACACCTTC. Translation: CASSSLDRGDYGYTF. Complete variable domain (other parts from reference TRBV5-4 and TRBJ1-2): ETGVTQSPTHLIKTRGQQVTLRCSSQSGHNTVSWYQQALGQGPQFIFQYYREEENGRGNFPPRFSGLQFPNYSSELNVNALELDDSALYLCASSSLDRGDYGYTFGSGTRLTVV.

The V and J genes are TRBV18 and TRBJ1-4, with 7 bases lining up with TRBD1. Germline V gives CDR1 KGHSH, CDR2 LQKENI. Trimming removed 3 bases from V and 0 bases from J; junction bases left unmatched: 7. There are 17 residues in the CDR3. Here the CDR3 DNA reads TGTGCCAGCTCACCGTTGCGACAGGGTGCAACTAATGAAAAACTGTTTTTT. Translated: CASSPLRQGATNEKLFF.